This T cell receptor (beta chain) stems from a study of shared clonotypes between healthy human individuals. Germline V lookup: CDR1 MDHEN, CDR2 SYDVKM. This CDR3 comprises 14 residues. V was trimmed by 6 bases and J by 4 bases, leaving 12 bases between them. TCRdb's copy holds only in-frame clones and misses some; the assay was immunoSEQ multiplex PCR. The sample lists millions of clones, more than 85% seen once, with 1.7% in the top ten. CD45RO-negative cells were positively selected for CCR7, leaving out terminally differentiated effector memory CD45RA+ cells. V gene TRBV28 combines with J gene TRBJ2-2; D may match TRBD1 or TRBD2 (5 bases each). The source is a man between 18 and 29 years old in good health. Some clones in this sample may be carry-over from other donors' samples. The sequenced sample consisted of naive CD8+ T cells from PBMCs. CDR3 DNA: TGTGCCAGCAGAGAGGGGCCATTCACCGGGGAGCTGTTTTTT. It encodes CASREGPFTGELFF.